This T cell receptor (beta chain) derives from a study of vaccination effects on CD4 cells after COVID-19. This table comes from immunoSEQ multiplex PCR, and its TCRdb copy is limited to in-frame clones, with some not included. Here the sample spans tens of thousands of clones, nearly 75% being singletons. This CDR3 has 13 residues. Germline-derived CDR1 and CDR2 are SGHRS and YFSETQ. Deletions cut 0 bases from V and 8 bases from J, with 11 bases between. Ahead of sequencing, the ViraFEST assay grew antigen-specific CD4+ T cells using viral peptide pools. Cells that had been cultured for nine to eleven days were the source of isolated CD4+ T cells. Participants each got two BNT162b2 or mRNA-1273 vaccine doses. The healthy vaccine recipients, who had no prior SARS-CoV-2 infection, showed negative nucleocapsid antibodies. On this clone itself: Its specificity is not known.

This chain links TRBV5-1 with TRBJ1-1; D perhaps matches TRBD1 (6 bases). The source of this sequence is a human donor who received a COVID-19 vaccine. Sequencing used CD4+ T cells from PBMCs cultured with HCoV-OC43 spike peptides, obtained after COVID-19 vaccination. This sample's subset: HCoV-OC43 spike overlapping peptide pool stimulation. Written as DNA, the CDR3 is TGCGCCAGCAGCTTGGGGGGGACAACCGAAGCTTTCTTT. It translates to CASSLGGTTEAFF.